The 5 T cell receptor beta chains in this list originate from one sample, sequenced in a study of regulatory T cells in long-lasting Graves disease. Arm-PCR of CDR3 regions and iRepertoire HTBI primers were the basis on which TCR beta libraries were built. TCRdb re-derived calls from the multiplex PCR reads in MiXCR, one entry per CDR3 protein. Of about 560,000 distinct CDR3 sequences in the sample, about 16% were seen once. Noted time point: newly diagnosed GD, antithyroid drugs for less than 3 months. There was RNA extracted from PBMCs, and the TCR library was made from it. The same data also went into a second study, on T cells in Graves' hyperthyroidism and ophthalmopathy.

The sample consisted of peripheral blood mononuclear cells (PBMCs), taken at new diagnosis, from a patient treated with antithyroid drugs. All receptors come from a man younger than 35 with Graves disease.

The table lists this clonotype with many counts. The genes are TRBV3-1 and TRBJ2-3; D is unclear. The germline V and J ends were trimmed by 0 bases and 4 bases, with 5 bases remaining between them. The germline CDR1 and CDR2 sequences are LGHDT and YNNKEL (reference sequence). This CDR3 has 13 residues. The CDR3 protein is CASSQERPDTQYF. For the CDR3, the DNA is TGTGCCAGCAGCCAAGAACGGCCAGATACGCAGTATTTT.

The sample holds a few counts of this clonotype. CDR3 region: CASSGSRNPANVLTF. The CDR3 nucleotides read TGTGCCAGCAGTGGGTCGAGGAACCCGGCCAACGTCCTGACTTTC. This chain joins TRBV2 and TRBJ2-6; D is undetermined. The V and J ends lost 4 bases and 6 bases respectively, with 13 bases between them. Germline CDR1 SNHLY, CDR2 FYNNEI. This CDR3 has 15 residues.

This clonotype was picked up many times. V gene TRBV20-1 combines with J gene TRBJ2-1; D unresolved. The CDR3 is made up of 13 amino acids. Germline values: CDR1 DFQATT, CDR2 SNEGSKA (reference sequence). Deletions cut 3 bases from V and 0 bases from J, with 6 bases between. The CDR3 nucleotides read TGCAGTGCTAGGACCGGCTCCTACAATGAGCAGTTCTTC. This encodes CSARTGSYNEQFF.

This chain links TRBV5-1 with TRBJ2-3; D remains ambiguous. V was cut by 6 bases and J by 3 bases, with 5 bases left in between. Germline CDR1 and CDR2: SGHRS and YFSETQ. The CDR3 is 11 amino acids. The CDR3 loop reads CASKQTDTQYF. CDR3 bases: TGCGCCAGCAAACAAACAGATACGCAGTATTTT.

This clonotype has only one observation. The rearrangement uses TRBV6-1 and TRBJ2-1; 9 bases fit TRBD1. CDR1 and CDR2 (germline): MNHNS, SASEGT. V dropped 6 bases and J dropped 1; count of bases not matched to a gene: 1. The CDR3 totals 14 residues. In DNA form, the CDR3 reads TGTGCCAGCAGGGGACAGGGATCCTACAATGAGCAGTTCTTC. Amino acids: CASRGQGSYNEQFF.